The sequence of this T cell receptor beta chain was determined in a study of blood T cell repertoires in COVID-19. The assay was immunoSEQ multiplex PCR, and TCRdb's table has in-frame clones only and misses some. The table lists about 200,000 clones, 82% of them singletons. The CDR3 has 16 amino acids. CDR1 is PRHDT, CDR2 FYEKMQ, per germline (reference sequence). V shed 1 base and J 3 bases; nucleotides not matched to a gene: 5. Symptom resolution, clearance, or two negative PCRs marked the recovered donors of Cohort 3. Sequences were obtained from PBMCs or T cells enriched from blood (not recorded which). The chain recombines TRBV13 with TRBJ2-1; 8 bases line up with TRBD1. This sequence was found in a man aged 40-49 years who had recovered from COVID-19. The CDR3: CASSLATGASYNEQFF. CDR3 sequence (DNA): TGTGCCAGCAGCTTAGCGACAGGGGCGAGCTACAATGAGCAGTTCTTC.